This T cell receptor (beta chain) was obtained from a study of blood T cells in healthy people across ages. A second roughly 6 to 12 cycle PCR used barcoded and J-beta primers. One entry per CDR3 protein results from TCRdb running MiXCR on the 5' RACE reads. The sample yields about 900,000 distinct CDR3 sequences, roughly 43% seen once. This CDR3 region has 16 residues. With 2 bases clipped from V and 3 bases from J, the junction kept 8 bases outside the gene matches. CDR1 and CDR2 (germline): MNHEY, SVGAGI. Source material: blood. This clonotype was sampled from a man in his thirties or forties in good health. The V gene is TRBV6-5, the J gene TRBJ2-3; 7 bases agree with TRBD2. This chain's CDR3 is CASSYRSSGLTDTQYF. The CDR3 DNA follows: TGTGCCAGCAGTTACCGGTCTAGCGGACTAACAGATACGCAGTATTTT.